The TCR beta chain under discussion was sequenced for a study of siplizumab effects on memory and regulatory T cells. Study findings and constraints: An assignable naive or memory phenotype was lacking in roughly 80-97% of proliferating CD4+ or CD8+ clones. Naive T cells seemed more diverse than memory cells and seemed major alloresponse contributors. With siplizumab, Treg-derived clones averaged around 69% of mappable alloreactive CD4+ clones, versus about 25% in controls.

A word on this clone: Its target is unknown.

V was pared by 4 bases and J by 0 bases, with 14 bases between. Germline-derived CDR1 and CDR2 are SGHDT and YYEEEE. The CDR3 sequence is 15 residues long. Some clones are missing from TCRdb's copy, which holds only in-frame ones; the method was immunoSEQ multiplex PCR. The sample lists roughly 120,000 clones; roughly 89% were seen once. The receptor was isolated from a human donor in good health. The chain is built from TRBV5-6 and TRBJ2-7, with D possibly being TRBD1 (5 bases). Input material: CD4+ T cells sorted from blood. The CDR3 nucleotides read TGTGCCAGCAGCACGGGCCACAGGTCCTCCTACGAGCAGTACTTC. As protein: CASSTGHRSSYEQYF.